This T cell receptor (beta chain) was documented in a study of Graves' ophthalmopathy and Graves' hyperthyroidism listed by TCRdb under 2018. At the level of the whole study: Peripheral blood was collected before any treatment was given, at the time of initial diagnosis. The study used signatures of the TCR beta repertoire to tell Graves' ophthalmopathy apart from Graves' hyperthyroidism and to predict which patients would progress to ophthalmopathy. In total, approximately 140 blood samples were TCR-sequenced: 40 to 45 ophthalmopathy, approximately 80 hyperthyroidism and about 17 hyperthyroidism-to-ophthalmopathy patients. To explore V-J signatures that distinguish ophthalmopathy from hyperthyroidism, a discovery set of 95 to 100 patients was enrolled, made up of 43 with ophthalmopathy and around 57 with stable hyperthyroidism. An independent validation cohort comprised under 20 hyperthyroidism patients and about 16 patients who later progressed from hyperthyroidism to ophthalmopathy. In about 6 hyperthyroidism patients, the T-cell repertoire of thyroid tissue was compared with the T-cell repertoire of blood. After sampling, hyperthyroidism patients received methimazole starting at 30 mg daily, and ophthalmopathy patients received high-dose intravenous methylprednisolone. For training and testing, the 100 or so patients in the discovery cohort were randomly divided in a 7:3 ratio.

Per the germline V gene, MNHNS is the CDR1 and SASEGT is the CDR2. Trimming costs V 0 bases and J 4 bases, and their ends lie 7 bases apart. Measured from the cysteine to the phenylalanine, the CDR3 is 14 residues long. Of the read, only the CDR3 DNA is kept; its 42 bases are in frame from base 1. For repertoire sequencing, TCR beta CDR3 regions were amplified from RNA transcripts. HTBI primers and the Qiagen OneStep RT-PCR kit were used in a first-round RT-PCR, which was followed by a second-round multiplex PCR, size selection and purification. The libraries underwent paired-end sequencing with 100 bp reads on an Illumina HiSeq2000. The authors' pipeline ran thus. Reads were processed with SOAPnuke, discarding reads with adapters, uncalled bases, mean Phred below 15, or no exact constant-primer or identifier match. COPE v1.2.5 was used to merge the high-quality paired reads. Each unique nucleotide sequence was defined as a clonotype, and clonotypes were aligned to IMGT TRB V, D and J references with MiTCR v1.1. The analysis was limited to V-J combinations with a frequency above 0.0001, which together covered 99.2% of repertoires. For each V-J combination, a TCR clonal expansion and chaos score was defined as the ratio of F50 clonal expansion to chaos observed in the TCRdist matrix. Features were reduced by Welch's t-statistics and random forest to 10 to 15 V-J combinations, which fed a naive Bayes classifier. Thyroid-blood repertoire similarity was quantified with the Morisita-Horn index. TCRdb trimmed the raw reads at Q25, called clones with MiXCR and kept productive beta chains. Merged by CDR3 protein, the rows form single entries marked with the most common genes and DNA. It is TCRdb's table, rather than the study itself, that gives the V and J calls and clone size. Within this sample are over 500,000 distinct CDR3 sequences, with about a fifth of them counted one time only. Approximately 7.7% of the sample goes to the ten largest clones.

On this clonotype itself: This clone's antigen is unknown. It has no much larger one-base neighbor in the sample; base qualities were not kept.

Hyperthyroidism was considered stable if no progression to ophthalmopathy occurred within 18 months of follow-up. Hyperthyroidism patients were newly diagnosed, with disease duration under 2 months, and aged 18 to 65 years. Patients with other autoimmune diseases, uncontrolled infections, pregnancy or lactation were excluded. Diagnosis relied on clinical symptoms, serum thyroxine, TRAb, thyroid ultrasound and orbital computed tomography. PBMCs were isolated from 10 ml of fresh peripheral blood by Ficoll-Paque density gradient centrifugation. Trizol reagent was used to extract the total RNA, and its quality was then checked on an Agilent 2100 Bioanalyzer. Beyond this particular receptor, the publication reports: No statistical method was used to set the sample size in advance, and the investigators knew which group each participant was assigned to. In validation, the model predicted ophthalmopathy progression with 55% to 71% sensitivity and roughly 72% specificity; some 13 predicted patients were CT-confirmed with GO in a median of approximately six months. In cross-validation, the 13-signature model distinguished ophthalmopathy from stable hyperthyroidism with around 90% sensitivity and roughly 84% specificity, while in the test set the corresponding values were approximately 80% and 75%. Among expanded thyroid clonotypes with frequency above 0.001, most also showed up in blood, which suggests that blood repertoires may reflect the thyroid immune response.

The sample was peripheral blood. This clonotype was obtained from a woman younger than 35 with stable Graves' hyperthyroidism. Some clones in this sample may be carry-over from other donors' samples. Donor details come from another sample of the same person, matched by shared clones. This chain is built from TRBV6-1 and TRBJ1-5; the D gene identity is not certain. The sequence in DNA is TGTGCCAGCAGTGAAGCTTCGGTAAATCAGCCCCAGCATTTT. Its translation is CASSEASVNQPQHF.